The rows below give T cell receptor beta chains drawn from one sample of a study of blood T cell repertoires in COVID-19. Profiling relied on immunoSEQ multiplex PCR, and the TCRdb table lists in-frame clones only, not all of them. The sample consists of around 28,000 clones, around nine tenths of them appearing once. Source material: peripheral blood. The receptors come from a human donor in a cohort sampled during active COVID-19. The CDR3 runs from the conserved cysteine through the conserved F or W. A D gene is named only where the DNA matches it firmly. Not all rows give a size; the values are once, few, many and, for expanded clones, a class.

j_call d_call v_call clone_size cdr3_nt cdr3_aa
TRBJ1-1 - TRBV5-1 - TGCGCCAGCAGCTTCCTCGACAGGCTGAACACTGAAGCTTTCTTT CASSFLDRLNTEAFF
TRBJ2-5 TRBD1 TRBV3-1/TRBV3-2 once TGTGCCAGCAGCCAACGCACAGGGGGCCGGGAGACCCAGTACTTC CASSQRTGGRETQYF
TRBJ1-5 - TRBV27 - TGTGCCAGCAGCCCCCGGGGGGGGGCGTATAGCAATCAGCCCCAGCATTTT CASSPRGGAYSNQPQHF
TRBJ2-2 TRBD1 TRBV3-1/TRBV3-2 - TGTGCCAGCAGCCCCGGACAGGGGCCCACCGGGGAGCTGTTTTTT CASSPGQGPTGELFF
TRBJ1-1 - TRBV5-6 - TGTGCCAGCAGCTTGGCCGGGGAGGGGCCGAACACTGAAGCTTTCTTT CASSLAGEGPNTEAFF
TRBJ2-7 TRBD1 TRBV27 - TGTGCCAGCAGTTTACGAACCGGGACAGGTTTTGGCGAGCAGTACTTC CASSLRTGTGFGEQYF
TRBJ2-5 - TRBV28 - TGTGCCAGCACCTCGGGACAACAAGAGACCCAGTACTTC CASTSGQQETQYF
TRBJ1-5 - TRBV3-1/TRBV3-2 - TGTGCCAGCAGCCCGCTATATACAGGGAATCAGCCCCAGCATTTT CASSPLYTGNQPQHF
TRBJ2-6 - TRBV27 - TGTGCCAGCAGTTCGCAGGGGGGAGGGGCCAACGTCCTGACTTTC CASSSQGGGANVLTF
TRBJ2-5 TRBD2 TRBV28 - TGTGCCAGCAGTACCCCTTTAGCGGGAAGTCAAGAGACCCAGTACTTC CASSTPLAGSQETQYF
TRBJ2-1 TRBD2 TRBV6-5 - TGTGCCAGCAAAAGGCTAGCGGGAGCAGCCAATGAGCAGTTCTTC CASKRLAGAANEQFF
TRBJ2-1 - TRBV7-8 - TGTGCCAGCAGCTTAGGTGGCGAGCAGTTCTTC CASSLGGEQFF
TRBJ2-5 - TRBV27 - TGTGCCAGCAGTGGGGATGGGACTCCCCTAGGAGAGACCCAGTACTTC CASSGDGTPLGETQYF
TRBJ1-1 - TRBV3-1/TRBV3-2 - TGTGCCAGCAGCCAACAGAACACTGAAGCTTTCTTT CASSQQNTEAFF
TRBJ2-5 - TRBV3-1/TRBV3-2 - TGTGCCAGCAGCCAAGGAGGCCTAGGTTGGGAGACCCAGTACTTC CASSQGGLGWETQYF
TRBJ2-1 - TRBV20-1 - TGCAGTGCTAGTGGGCCTAGTGAAGATCTAGCCGGGGGGTTCTTC CSASGPSEDLAGGFF
TRBJ2-1 - TRBV10-3 - TGTGCCATCAGTGAGTCTGACAGGAACTTCTACAATGAGCAGTTCTTC CAISESDRNFYNEQFF
TRBJ2-5 TRBD1 TRBV4-3 - TGCGCCAGCAGCCAAGGGGCGCAGGGGGCTTTAGAGGCCCAGTACTTC CASSQGAQGALEAQYF
TRBJ2-7 TRBD1 TRBV9 - TGTGCCAGCAGCGCGGGACAGGGCCTCGAGCAGTACTTC CASSAGQGLEQYF
TRBJ2-7 TRBD1 TRBV28 - TGTGCCAGCAGCTCCCGGAGAGGGACAGTCGACGAGCAGTACTTC CASSSRRGTVDEQYF
TRBJ2-1 - TRBV5-5 few TGTGCCAGCAGCTTGGTCCCAGGGCGTACCAACAATGAGCAGTTCTTC CASSLVPGRTNNEQFF
TRBJ1-1 - TRBV6-6 - TGTGCCACAACCCCAGGTAACACTGAAGCTTTCTTT CATTPGNTEAFF
TRBJ2-4 - TRBV5-1 - TGCGCCAGCAGCCCCGGGGTGTTCCAGGTAGACATTCAGTACTTC CASSPGVFQVDIQYF
TRBJ1-2 - TRBV11-2 - TGTGCCAGCAGCTTAATTACAGGCCCGTACTATGGCTACACCTTC CASSLITGPYYGYTF
TRBJ2-2 - TRBV20-1 - TGCAGTGCTAGTTCGCCTAGGACCGGGGAGCTGTTTTTT CSASSPRTGELFF
TRBJ2-5 - TRBV14 once TGTGCCAGCAGCCAAGAGAGAGAGACCCAGTACTTC CASSQERETQYF
TRBJ2-1 - TRBV14 - TGTGCCAGCAGCCAGGTTAGCAGCGGCCGTGCGGAGCAGTTCTTC CASSQVSSGRAEQFF
TRBJ1-1 - TRBV14 - TGTGCCAGCAGCCACCAACGACAGTGGAACACTGAAGCTTTCTTT CASSHQRQWNTEAFF
TRBJ1-1 TRBD1 TRBV5-1 - TGCGCCAGCAGCTTGGACAGGGGAGGCACTGAAGCTTTCTTT CASSLDRGGTEAFF
TRBJ2-7 TRBD1 TRBV11-3 - TGTGCCAGCAGCTTAGGTTTTGAGGGGACAGAGCTCTACGAGCAGTACTTC CASSLGFEGTELYEQYF
TRBJ1-3 TRBD1 TRBV5-4 - TGTGCCAGCAGCGCTATCCAAGGGGGCGCTTCTGGAAACACCATATATTTT CASSAIQGGASGNTIYF
TRBJ2-3 - TRBV6-5 - TGTGCCAGCAGTTACTCTGGGCTCCGAGTGGATACGCAGTATTTT CASSYSGLRVDTQYF
TRBJ1-6 - TRBV11-2 - TGTGCCAGCAGCTTAGAGCCCGACAGCTATAATTCACCCCTCCACTTT CASSLEPDSYNSPLHF
TRBJ2-7 TRBD1 TRBV2 - TGTGCCAGCAGGGGACAGGCCTACGAGCAGTACTTC CASRGQAYEQYF
TRBJ1-2 - TRBV5-1 - TGCGCCAGCAGCCCTGCCGGCTATGGCTACACCTTC CASSPAGYGYTF
TRBJ2-6 - TRBV18 - TGTGCCAGCTCCCGAAGTCAGGGGGGTATCTCTGGGGCCAACGTCCTGACTTTC CASSRSQGGISGANVLTF
TRBJ2-7 TRBD1 TRBV7-2 - TGTGCCAGCAGCTTAGAGTGGACAGGGAGTTCCTACGAGCAGTACTTC CASSLEWTGSSYEQYF
TRBJ1-2 - TRBV6-1 - TGTGCCAGCAGTGAAGGGGGCGCCAATAACTATGGCTACACCTTC CASSEGGANNYGYTF
TRBJ2-7 TRBD1 TRBV6-5 - TGTGCCAGCAGGACAGGGATTTCCTCCTACGAGCAGTACTTC CASRTGISSYEQYF
TRBJ1-1 - TRBV19 - TGTGCCAGTACGTCGCAGTACAACACTGAAGCTTTCTTT CASTSQYNTEAFF
TRBJ2-7 - TRBV6-6 - TGTGCCAGCAGTTCCGCCGGTACTAGCAGATCCTACGAGCAGTACTTC CASSSAGTSRSYEQYF
TRBJ2-3 TRBD2 TRBV5-6 - TGTGCCAGCATCTTACGTCCGGGACTAGCAACAGATACGCAGTATTTT CASILRPGLATDTQYF